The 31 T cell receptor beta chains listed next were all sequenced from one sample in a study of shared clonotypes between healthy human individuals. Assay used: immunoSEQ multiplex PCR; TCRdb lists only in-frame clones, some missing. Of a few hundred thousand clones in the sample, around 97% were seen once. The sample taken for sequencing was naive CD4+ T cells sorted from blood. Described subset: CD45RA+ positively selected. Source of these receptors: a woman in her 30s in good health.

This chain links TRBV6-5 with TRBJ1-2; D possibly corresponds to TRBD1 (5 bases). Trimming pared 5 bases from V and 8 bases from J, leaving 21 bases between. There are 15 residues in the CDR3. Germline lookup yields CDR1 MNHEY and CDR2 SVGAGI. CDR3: CASSSPRQPQGGYTF. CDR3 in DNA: TGTGCCAGCAGTAGCCCAAGGCAGCCCCAGGGAGGCTACACCTTC.

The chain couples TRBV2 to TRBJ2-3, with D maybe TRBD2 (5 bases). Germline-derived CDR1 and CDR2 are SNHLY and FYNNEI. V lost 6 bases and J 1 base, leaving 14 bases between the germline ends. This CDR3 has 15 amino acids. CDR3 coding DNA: TGTGCCAGCAGGCCAAGGGAGCTGGGCACAGATACGCAGTATTTT. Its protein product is CASRPRELGTDTQYF. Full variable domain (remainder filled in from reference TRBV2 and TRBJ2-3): EPEVTQTPSHQVTQMGQEVILRCVPISNHLYFYWYRQILGQKVEFLVSFYNNEISEKSEIFDDQFSVERPDGSNFTLKIRSTKLEDSAMYFCASRPRELGTDTQYFGPGTRLTVL.

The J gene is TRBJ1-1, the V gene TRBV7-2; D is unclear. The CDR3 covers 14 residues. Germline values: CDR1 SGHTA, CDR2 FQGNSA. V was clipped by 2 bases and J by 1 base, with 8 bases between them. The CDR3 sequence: CASSLIWGNTEAFF. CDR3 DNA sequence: TGTGCCAGCAGCTTAATATGGGGGAACACTGAAGCTTTCTTT. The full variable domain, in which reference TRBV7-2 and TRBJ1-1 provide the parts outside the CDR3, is GAGVSQSPSNKVTEKGKDVELRCDPISGHTALYWYRQSLGQGLEFLIYFQGNSAPDKSGLPSDRFSAERTGGSVSTLTIQRTQQEDSAVYLCASSLIWGNTEAFFGQGTRLTVV.

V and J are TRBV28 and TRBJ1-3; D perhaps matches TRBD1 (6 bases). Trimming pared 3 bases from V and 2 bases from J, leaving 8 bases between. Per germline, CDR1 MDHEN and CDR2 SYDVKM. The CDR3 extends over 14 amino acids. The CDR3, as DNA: TGTGCCAGCAGTTTGGGGGCCCCTGGAAACACCATATATTTT. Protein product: CASSLGAPGNTIYF.

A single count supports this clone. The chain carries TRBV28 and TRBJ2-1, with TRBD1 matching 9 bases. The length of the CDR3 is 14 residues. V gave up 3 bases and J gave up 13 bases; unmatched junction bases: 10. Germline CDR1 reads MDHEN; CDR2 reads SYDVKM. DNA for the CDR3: TGTGCCAGCAGTTTCCGGACAGGGGTCATCCCCCAGTTCTTC. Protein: CASSFRTGVIPQFF.

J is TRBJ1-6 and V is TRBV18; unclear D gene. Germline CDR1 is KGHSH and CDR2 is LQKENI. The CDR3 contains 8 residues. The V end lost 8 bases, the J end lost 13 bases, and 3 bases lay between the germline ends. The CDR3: CASPPLHF. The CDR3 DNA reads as TGTGCCAGCCCCCCCCTCCACTTT. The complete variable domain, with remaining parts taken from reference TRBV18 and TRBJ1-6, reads NAGVMQNPRHLVRRRGQEARLRCSPMKGHSHVYWYRQLPEEGLKFMVYLQKENIIDESGMPKERFSAEFPKEGPSILRIQQVVRGDSAAYFCASPPLHFGNGTRLTVT.

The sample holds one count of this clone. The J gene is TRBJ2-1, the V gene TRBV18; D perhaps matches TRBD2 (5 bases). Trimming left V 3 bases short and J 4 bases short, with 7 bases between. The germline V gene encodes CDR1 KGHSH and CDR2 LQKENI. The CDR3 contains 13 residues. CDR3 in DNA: TGTGCCAGCTCACCTACTAGTTACAATGAGCAGTTCTTC. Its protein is CASSPTSYNEQFF. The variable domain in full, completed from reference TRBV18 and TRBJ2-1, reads NAGVMQNPRHLVRRRGQEARLRCSPMKGHSHVYWYRQLPEEGLKFMVYLQKENIIDESGMPKERFSAEFPKEGPSILRIQQVVRGDSAAYFCASSPTSYNEQFFGPGTRLTVL.

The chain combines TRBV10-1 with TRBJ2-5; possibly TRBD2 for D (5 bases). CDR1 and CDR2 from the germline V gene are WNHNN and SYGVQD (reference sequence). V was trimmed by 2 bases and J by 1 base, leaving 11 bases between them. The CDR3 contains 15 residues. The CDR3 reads CASSELGRGQETQYF. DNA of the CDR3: TGCGCCAGCAGTGAGCTGGGTCGGGGCCAAGAGACCCAGTACTTC.

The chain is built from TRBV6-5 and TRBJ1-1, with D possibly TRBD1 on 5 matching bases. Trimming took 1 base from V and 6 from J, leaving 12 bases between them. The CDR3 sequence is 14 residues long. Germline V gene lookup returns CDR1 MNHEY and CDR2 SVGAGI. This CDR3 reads CASSYWGESSEAFF. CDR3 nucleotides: TGTGCCAGCAGTTACTGGGGGGAAAGCTCTGAAGCTTTCTTT.

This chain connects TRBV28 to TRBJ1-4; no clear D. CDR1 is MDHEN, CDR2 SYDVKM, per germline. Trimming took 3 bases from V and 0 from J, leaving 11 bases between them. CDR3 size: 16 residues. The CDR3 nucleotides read TGTGCCAGCAGTTTTCCTGGGGATGCAACTAATGAAAAACTGTTTTTT. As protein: CASSFPGDATNEKLFF.

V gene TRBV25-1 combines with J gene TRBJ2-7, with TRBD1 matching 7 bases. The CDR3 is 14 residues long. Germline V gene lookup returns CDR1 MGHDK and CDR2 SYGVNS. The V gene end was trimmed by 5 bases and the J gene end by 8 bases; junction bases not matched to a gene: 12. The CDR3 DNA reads TGTGCCAGCAGTCCCGCGAGACAGGGAGTTCAGCAGTACTTC. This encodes CASSPARQGVQQYF.

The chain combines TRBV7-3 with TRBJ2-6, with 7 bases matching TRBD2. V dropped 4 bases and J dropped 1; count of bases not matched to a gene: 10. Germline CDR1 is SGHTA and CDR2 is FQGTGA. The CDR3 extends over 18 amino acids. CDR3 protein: CASSWIAGAGSGANVLTF. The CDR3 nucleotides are TGTGCCAGCAGCTGGATAGCGGGCGCGGGGTCTGGGGCCAACGTCCTGACTTTC.

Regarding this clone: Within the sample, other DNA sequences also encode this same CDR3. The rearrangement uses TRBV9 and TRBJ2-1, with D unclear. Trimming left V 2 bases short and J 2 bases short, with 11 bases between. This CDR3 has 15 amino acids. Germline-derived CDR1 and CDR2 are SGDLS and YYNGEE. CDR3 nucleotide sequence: TGTGCCAGCAGCGTCGGCGCTGGAGCCTACAATGAGCAGTTCTTC. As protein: CASSVGAGAYNEQFF.

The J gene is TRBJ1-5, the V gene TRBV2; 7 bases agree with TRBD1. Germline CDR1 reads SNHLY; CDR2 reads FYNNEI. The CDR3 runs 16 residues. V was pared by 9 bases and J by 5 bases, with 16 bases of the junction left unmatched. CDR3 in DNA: TGTGCCAGTCGACAGGGAAGTGGACGGTGGGATCAGCCCCAGCATTTT. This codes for CASRQGSGRWDQPQHF. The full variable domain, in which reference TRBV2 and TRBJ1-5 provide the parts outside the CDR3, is EPEVTQTPSHQVTQMGQEVILRCVPISNHLYFYWYRQILGQKVEFLVSFYNNEISEKSEIFDDQFSVERPDGSNFTLKIRSTKLEDSAMYFCASRQGSGRWDQPQHFGDGTRLSIL.

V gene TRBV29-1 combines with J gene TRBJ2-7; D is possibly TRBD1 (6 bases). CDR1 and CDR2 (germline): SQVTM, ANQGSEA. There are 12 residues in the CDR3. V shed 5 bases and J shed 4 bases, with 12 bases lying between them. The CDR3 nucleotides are TGCAGCGTTCGGGACACCCGTTACGAGCAGTACTTC. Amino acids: CSVRDTRYEQYF.

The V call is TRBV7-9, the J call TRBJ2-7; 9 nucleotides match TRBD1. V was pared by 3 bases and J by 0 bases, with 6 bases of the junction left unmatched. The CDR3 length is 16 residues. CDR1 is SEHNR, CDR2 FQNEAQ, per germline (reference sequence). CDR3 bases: TGTGCCAGCAGCTTTCCTTCGGGACAGGGCTCCTACGAGCAGTACTTC. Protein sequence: CASSFPSGQGSYEQYF.

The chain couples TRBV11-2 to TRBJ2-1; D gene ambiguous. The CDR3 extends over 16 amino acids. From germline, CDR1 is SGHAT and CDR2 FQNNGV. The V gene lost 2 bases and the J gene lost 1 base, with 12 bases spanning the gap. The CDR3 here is CASSLTRHSSYNEQFF. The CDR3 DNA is TGTGCCAGCAGCTTAACCCGCCACTCGTCCTACAATGAGCAGTTCTTC.

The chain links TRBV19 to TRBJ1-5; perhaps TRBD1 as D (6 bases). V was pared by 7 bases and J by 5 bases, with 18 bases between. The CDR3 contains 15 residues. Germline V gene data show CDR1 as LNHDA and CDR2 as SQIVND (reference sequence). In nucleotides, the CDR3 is TGTGCCAGTAACCGATGGAGGGGGTCGGATCAGCCCCAGCATTTT. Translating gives CASNRWRGSDQPQHF.

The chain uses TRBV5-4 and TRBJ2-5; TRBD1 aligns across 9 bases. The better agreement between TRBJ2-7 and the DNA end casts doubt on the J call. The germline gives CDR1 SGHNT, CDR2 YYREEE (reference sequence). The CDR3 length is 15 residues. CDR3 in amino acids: CASSFAGTGPYEQYF. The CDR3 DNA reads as TGTGCCAGCAGTTTTGCCGGGACAGGGCCCTACGAGCAGTACTTC.

CDR3 protein: CASSSRQGRTEAFF. In DNA, the CDR3 is TGTGCCAGCAGTTCGAGACAGGGCCGCACTGAAGCTTTCTTT. The chain combines TRBV28 with TRBJ1-1, with 7 bases lining up with TRBD1. V dropped 4 bases and J dropped 4; count of bases not matched to a gene: 6. The germline gives CDR1 MDHEN, CDR2 SYDVKM. This CDR3 spans 14 amino acids.

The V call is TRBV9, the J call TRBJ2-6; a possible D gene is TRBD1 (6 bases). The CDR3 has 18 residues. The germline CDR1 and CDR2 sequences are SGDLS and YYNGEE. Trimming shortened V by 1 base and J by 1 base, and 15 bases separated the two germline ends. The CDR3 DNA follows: TGTGCCAGCAGCGTAATAGGGACAAGGGTATCTGGGGCCAACGTCCTGACTTTC. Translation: CASSVIGTRVSGANVLTF.

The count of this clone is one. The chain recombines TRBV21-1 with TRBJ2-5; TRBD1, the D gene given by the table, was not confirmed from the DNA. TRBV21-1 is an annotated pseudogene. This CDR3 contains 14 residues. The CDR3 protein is CASSKDRTTGTQYF. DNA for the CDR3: TGTGCCAGCAGCAAGGACAGGACAACCGGGACCCAGTACTTC.

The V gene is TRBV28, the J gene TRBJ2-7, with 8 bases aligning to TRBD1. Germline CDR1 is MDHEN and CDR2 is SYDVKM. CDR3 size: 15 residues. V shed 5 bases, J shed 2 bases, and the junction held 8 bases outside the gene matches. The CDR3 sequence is CASSGAAGGPYEQYF. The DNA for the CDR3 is TGTGCCAGCAGTGGCGCGGCAGGGGGCCCCTACGAGCAGTACTTC.

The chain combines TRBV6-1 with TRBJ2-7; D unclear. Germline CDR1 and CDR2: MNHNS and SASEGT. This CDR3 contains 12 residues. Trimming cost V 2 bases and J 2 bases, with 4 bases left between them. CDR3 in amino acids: CASSEIPYEQYF. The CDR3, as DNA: TGTGCCAGCAGTGAAATCCCCTACGAGCAGTACTTC.

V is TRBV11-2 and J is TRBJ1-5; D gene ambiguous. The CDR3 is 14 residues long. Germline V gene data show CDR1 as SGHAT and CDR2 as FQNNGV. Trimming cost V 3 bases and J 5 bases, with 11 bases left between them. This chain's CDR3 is CASSFSESYQPQHF. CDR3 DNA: TGTGCCAGCAGCTTTAGCGAGAGTTATCAGCCCCAGCATTTT.

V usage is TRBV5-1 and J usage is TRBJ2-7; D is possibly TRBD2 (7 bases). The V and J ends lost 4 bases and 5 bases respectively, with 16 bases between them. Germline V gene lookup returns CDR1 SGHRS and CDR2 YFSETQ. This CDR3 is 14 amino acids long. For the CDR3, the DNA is TGCGCCAGCAGCCTAGGGGGGGTTGGCGACGAGCAGTACTTC. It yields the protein CASSLGGVGDEQYF.

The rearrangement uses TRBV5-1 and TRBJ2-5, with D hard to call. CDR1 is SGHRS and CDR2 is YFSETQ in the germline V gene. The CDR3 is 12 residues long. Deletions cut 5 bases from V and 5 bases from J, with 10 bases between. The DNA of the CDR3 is TGCGCCAGCAGTGTCACAGCCGAGACCCAGTACTTC. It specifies CASSVTAETQYF.

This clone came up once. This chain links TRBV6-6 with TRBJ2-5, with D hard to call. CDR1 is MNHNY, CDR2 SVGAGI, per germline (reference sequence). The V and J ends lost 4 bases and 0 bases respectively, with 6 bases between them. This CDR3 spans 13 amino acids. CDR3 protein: CASSSVYQETQYF. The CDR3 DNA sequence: TGTGCCAGCAGTTCAGTATACCAAGAGACCCAGTACTTC.

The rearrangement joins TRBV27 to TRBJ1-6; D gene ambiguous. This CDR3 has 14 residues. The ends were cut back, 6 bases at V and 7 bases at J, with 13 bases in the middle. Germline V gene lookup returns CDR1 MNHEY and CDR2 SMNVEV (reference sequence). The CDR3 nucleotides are TGTGCCAGCAGCCTCGCCCTAGGGAATTCACCCCTCCACTTT. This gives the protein CASSLALGNSPLHF.

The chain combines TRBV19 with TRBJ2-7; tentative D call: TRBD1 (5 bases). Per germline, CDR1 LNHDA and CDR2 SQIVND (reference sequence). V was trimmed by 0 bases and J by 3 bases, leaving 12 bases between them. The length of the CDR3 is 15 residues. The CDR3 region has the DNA TGTGCCAGTAGTATAGATGGGGCGGCCGGCTACGAGCAGTACTTC. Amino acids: CASSIDGAAGYEQYF.

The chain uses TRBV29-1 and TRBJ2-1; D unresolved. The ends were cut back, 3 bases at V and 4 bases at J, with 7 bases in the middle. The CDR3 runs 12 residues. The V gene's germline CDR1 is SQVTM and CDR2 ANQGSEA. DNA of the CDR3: TGCAGCGTTGATCGCAGGTACAATGAGCAGTTCTTC. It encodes CSVDRRYNEQFF.